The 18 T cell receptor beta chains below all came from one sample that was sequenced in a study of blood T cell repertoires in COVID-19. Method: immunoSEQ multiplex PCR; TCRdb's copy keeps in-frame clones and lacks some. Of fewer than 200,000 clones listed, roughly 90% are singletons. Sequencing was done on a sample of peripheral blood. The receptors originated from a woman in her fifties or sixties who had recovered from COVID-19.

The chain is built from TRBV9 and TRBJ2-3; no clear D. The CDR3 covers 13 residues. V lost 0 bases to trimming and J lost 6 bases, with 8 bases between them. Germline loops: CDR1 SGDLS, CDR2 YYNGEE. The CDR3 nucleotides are TGTGCCAGCAGCGTAGTGGGCCCGGATACGCAGTATTTT. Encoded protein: CASSVVGPDTQYF.

CDR3 DNA sequence: TGTGCCAGCAGCCTCGGACAGGGGGTCCTCTCTGGGGCCAACGTCCTGACTTTC. Its protein product is CASSLGQGVLSGANVLTF. The V call is TRBV5-4, the J call TRBJ2-6; 10 positions match TRBD1. J lost 0 bases, V lost 4 bases, and 7 bases had no gene match. The CDR3 is 18 residues long. In germline, CDR1 is SGHNT, CDR2 YYREEE (reference sequence).

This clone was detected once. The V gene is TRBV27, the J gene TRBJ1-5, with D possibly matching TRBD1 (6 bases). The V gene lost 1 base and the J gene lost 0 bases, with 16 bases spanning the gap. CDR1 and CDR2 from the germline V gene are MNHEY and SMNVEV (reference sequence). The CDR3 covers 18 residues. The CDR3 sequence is CASSLFIPRGYSNQPQHF. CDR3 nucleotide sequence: TGTGCCAGCAGTTTATTCATCCCCAGGGGTTATAGCAATCAGCCCCAGCATTTT.

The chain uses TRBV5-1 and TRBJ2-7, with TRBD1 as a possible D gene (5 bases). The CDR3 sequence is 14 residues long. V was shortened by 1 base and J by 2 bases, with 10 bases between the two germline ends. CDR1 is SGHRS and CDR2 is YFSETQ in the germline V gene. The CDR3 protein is CASSLQDTTYEQYF. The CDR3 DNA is TGCGCCAGCAGCTTGCAGGACACGACCTACGAGCAGTACTTC.

CDR3 coding DNA: TGTGCCATCAGTGTTTCAGGGAATGAAAAACTGTTTTTT. Its protein is CAISVSGNEKLFF. The chain links TRBV10-3 to TRBJ1-4; a weak D match, TRBD1 (5 bases). Germline assignment: CDR1 ENHRY and CDR2 SYGVKD. The CDR3 spans 13 residues. V shed 4 bases and J shed 5 bases, with 8 bases lying between them.

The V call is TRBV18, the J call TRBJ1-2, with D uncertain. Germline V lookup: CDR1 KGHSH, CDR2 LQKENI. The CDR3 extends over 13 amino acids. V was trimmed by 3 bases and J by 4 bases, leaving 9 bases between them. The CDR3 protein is CASSPGSSYGYTF. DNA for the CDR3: TGTGCCAGCTCACCGGGGAGCTCCTATGGCTACACCTTC.

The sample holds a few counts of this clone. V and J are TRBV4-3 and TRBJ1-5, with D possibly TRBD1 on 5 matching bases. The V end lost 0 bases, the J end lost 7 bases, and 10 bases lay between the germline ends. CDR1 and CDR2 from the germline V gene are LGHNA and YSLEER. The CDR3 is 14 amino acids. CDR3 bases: TGCGCCAGCAGCCAAGATAACCAGGGCCAGCCCCAGCATTTT. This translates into CASSQDNQGQPQHF.

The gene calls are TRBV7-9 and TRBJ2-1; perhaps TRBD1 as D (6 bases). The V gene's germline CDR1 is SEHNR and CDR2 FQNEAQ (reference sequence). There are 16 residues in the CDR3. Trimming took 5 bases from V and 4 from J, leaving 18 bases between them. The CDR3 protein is CASSPSRTVPYNEQFF. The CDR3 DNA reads TGTGCCAGCAGCCCTAGTCGGACAGTTCCATACAATGAGCAGTTCTTC.

CDR3 DNA: TGCGCCAGCAGCTTGGGCGGGGGTCAGCTAATCAATGAGCAGTTCTTC. It codes for CASSLGGGQLINEQFF. V and J are TRBV5-1 and TRBJ2-1; 7 bases line up with TRBD2. The V and J ends lost 0 bases and 6 bases, in that order; junction bases with no gene match: 9. Germline V lookup: CDR1 SGHRS, CDR2 YFSETQ. This CDR3 contains 16 residues. Using reference TRBV5-1 and TRBJ2-1 for the parts outside the CDR3, the full variable domain is KAGVTQTPRYLIKTRGQQVTLSCSPISGHRSVSWYQQTPGQGLQFLFEYFSETQRNKGNFPGRFSGRQFSNSRSEMNVSTLELGDSALYLCASSLGGGQLINEQFFGPGTRLTVL.

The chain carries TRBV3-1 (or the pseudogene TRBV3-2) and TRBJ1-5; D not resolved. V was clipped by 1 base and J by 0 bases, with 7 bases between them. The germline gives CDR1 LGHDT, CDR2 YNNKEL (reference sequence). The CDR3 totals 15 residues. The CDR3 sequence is CASSQGAGSNQPQHF. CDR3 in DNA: TGTGCCAGCAGCCAAGGGGCGGGTAGCAATCAGCCCCAGCATTTT.

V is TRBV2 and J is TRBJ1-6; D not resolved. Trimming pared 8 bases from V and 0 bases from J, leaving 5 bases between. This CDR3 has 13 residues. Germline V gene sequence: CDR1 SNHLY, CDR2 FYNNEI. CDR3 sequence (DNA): TGTGCCAGCGCCGGCTCCTATAATTCACCCCTCCACTTT. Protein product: CASAGSYNSPLHF.

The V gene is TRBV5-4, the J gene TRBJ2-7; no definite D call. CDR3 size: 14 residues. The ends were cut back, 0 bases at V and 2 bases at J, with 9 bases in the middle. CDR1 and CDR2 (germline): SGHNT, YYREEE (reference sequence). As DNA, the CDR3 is TGTGCCAGCAGCTTGGGTCCGGGTACCTACGAGCAGTACTTC. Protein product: CASSLGPGTYEQYF.

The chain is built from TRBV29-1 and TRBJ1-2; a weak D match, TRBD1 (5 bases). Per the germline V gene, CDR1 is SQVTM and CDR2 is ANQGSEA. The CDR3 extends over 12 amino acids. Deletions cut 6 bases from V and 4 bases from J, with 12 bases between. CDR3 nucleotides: TGCAGCGTCTCGGGGGGTCCCTATGGCTACACCTTC. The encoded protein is CSVSGGPYGYTF.

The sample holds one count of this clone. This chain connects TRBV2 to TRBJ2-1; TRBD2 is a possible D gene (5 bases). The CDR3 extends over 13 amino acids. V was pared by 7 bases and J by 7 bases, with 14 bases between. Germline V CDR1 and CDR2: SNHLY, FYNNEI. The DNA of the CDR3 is TGTGCCAGCATCTGGGGAGTCGTGAATGAGCAGTTCTTC. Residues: CASIWGVVNEQFF.

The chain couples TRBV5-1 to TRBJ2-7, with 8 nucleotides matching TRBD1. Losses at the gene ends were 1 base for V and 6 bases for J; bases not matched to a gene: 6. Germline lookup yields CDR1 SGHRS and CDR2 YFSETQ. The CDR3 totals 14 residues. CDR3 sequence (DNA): TGCGCCAGCAGCTTGAGGACAGGGACATCCGAGCAGTACTTC. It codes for CASSLRTGTSEQYF.

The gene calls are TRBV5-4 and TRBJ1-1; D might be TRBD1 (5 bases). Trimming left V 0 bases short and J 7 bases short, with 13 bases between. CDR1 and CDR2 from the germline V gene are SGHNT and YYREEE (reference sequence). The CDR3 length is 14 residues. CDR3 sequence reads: CASSLEQARVEAFF. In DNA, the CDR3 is TGTGCCAGCAGCTTGGAACAGGCCCGTGTTGAAGCTTTCTTT.

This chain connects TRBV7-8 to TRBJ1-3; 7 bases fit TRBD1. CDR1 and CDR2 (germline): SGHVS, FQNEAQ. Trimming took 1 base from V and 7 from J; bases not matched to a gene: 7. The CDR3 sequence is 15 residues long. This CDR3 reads CASSLGQGVRNTIYF. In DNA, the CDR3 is TGTGCCAGCAGCTTAGGTCAGGGGGTGCGGAACACCATATATTTT. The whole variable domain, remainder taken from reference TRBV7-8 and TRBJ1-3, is GAGVSQSPRYKVAKRGQDVALRCDPISGHVSLFWYQQALGQGPEFLTYFQNEAQLDKSGLPSDRFFAERPEGSVSTLKIQRTQQEDSAVYLCASSLGQGVRNTIYFGEGSWLTVV.

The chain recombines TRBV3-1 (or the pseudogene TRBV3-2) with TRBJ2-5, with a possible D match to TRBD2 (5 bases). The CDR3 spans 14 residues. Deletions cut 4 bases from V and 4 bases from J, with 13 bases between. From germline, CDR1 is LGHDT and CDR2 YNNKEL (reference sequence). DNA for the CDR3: TGTGCCAGCAGCCCCTCGAGGGCAGGAGAGACCCAGTACTTC. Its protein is CASSPSRAGETQYF.